These 14 T cell receptor beta chains share one sample of origin, sequenced in a study of T cell responses to AZD1222 COVID-19 vaccine. Repertoires were generated with immunoSEQ multiplex PCR, while TCRdb's copy carries only in-frame clones and drops some. This table has 110,000 to 150,000 clones, roughly 90% appearing once. Sequenced here: peripheral blood, sampled on day 0 of AZD1222 vaccination. The receptor source for this set is an adult in good health.

This clone was recorded a few times. This chain links TRBV6-5 with TRBJ2-7, with D tentatively TRBD2 (5 bases). CDR3 length: 14 residues. V lost 2 bases and J lost 7, with 15 bases in between. The germline CDR1 and CDR2 sequences are MNHEY and SVGAGI. CDR3 coding DNA: TGTGCCAGCAGTTACCCTCGGGCCGGAGGAGAGCAGTACTTC. This encodes CASSYPRAGGEQYF.

This rearrangement joins TRBV9 to TRBJ2-7; D is unclear. V was trimmed by 0 bases and J by 4 bases, leaving 8 bases between them. The germline V gene encodes CDR1 SGDLS and CDR2 YYNGEE. The length of the CDR3 is 13 residues. CDR3 sequence: CASSVVDGYEQYF. The CDR3 DNA sequence: TGTGCCAGCAGCGTAGTTGATGGGTACGAGCAGTACTTC.

The CDR3 spells CASSLPGVQETQYF. In nucleotides, the CDR3 is TGTGCCAGCAGCTTACCTGGAGTACAAGAGACCCAGTACTTC. V and J are TRBV7-9 and TRBJ2-5; D remains ambiguous. V dropped 2 bases and J dropped 2 bases, with 9 bases sitting between them. This CDR3 spans 14 amino acids. From germline, CDR1 is SEHNR and CDR2 FQNEAQ (reference sequence).

The V call is TRBV12-3 or TRBV12-4, the J call TRBJ1-2; D unresolved. The CDR3 runs 13 residues. Trimming removed 2 bases at V and 4 bases at J, with 8 bases between. Here the CDR3 DNA reads TGTGCCAGCAGTTTACCGGGATCCTATGGCTACACCTTC. Residues: CASSLPGSYGYTF.

The rearrangement joins TRBV2 to TRBJ2-1; no definite D call. Trimming took 4 bases from V and 8 from J, leaving 27 bases between them. Germline CDR1 is SNHLY and CDR2 is FYNNEI. This CDR3 is built from 18 residues. The CDR3 reads CASSAISAAGPLRYEQFF. The DNA of the CDR3 is TGTGCCAGCAGTGCAATTTCGGCGGCAGGCCCACTCAGGTATGAGCAGTTCTTC.

The CDR3 coding sequence is TGTGCCAGCAGCTTAGATGAGTGGGTTGGCTACGAGCAGTACTTC. This gives the protein CASSLDEWVGYEQYF. The rearrangement joins TRBV7-6 to TRBJ2-7, with D unresolved. V dropped 1 base and J dropped 3 bases, with 13 bases sitting between them. The CDR3 is 15 amino acids. The germline V gene encodes CDR1 SGHVS and CDR2 FNYEAQ.

V gene TRBV3-1 (or the pseudogene TRBV3-2) combines with J gene TRBJ1-6; tentative D call: TRBD1 (5 bases). Trimming shortened V by 4 bases and J by 7 bases, and 8 bases separated the two germline ends. Germline CDR1 reads LGHDT; CDR2 reads YNNKEL (reference sequence). CDR3 length: 13 residues. As DNA, the CDR3 is TGTGCCAGCAGCCCGACAGAGAATTCACCCCTCCACTTT. Its translation is CASSPTENSPLHF.

The rearrangement uses TRBV11-3 and TRBJ2-2; 9 positions match TRBD1. The junction had 9 bases not matched to a gene; V was cut back by 5 bases and J by 5 bases. This CDR3 region has 16 residues. Looked up from germline, CDR1 is SGHNT and CDR2 is YENEEA. In nucleotides, the CDR3 is TGTGCCAGCAGCCAACAGGGGGCGGCCCAGACCGGGGAGCTGTTTTTT. Its protein is CASSQQGAAQTGELFF.

The CDR3 is CATSRGRLAGTSTDTQYF. CDR3 nucleotides: TGTGCCACCAGCAGAGGGCGGCTAGCGGGTACCAGCACAGATACGCAGTATTTT. This rearrangement joins TRBV15 to TRBJ2-3; TRBD2 matches 8 bases. The CDR3 is made up of 18 amino acids. The germline V gene encodes CDR1 LNHNV and CDR2 YYDKDF (reference sequence). V lost 1 base, J lost 0 bases, and 9 bases stayed unmatched. The full variable domain, with the rest looked up from reference TRBV15 and TRBJ2-3, is DAMVIQNPRYQVTQFGKPVTLSCSQTLNHNVMYWYQQKSSQAPKLLFHYYDKDFNNEADTPDNFQSRRPNTSFCFLDIRSPGLGDTAMYLCATSRGRLAGTSTDTQYFGPGTRLTVL.

The chain joins TRBV6-5 to TRBJ2-1; D uncertain. The CDR3 loop spans 12 amino acids. V was clipped by 0 bases and J by 7 bases, with 4 bases between them. The V gene's germline CDR1 is MNHEY and CDR2 SVGAGI. The CDR3 is CASSYSGNEQFF. The CDR3 coding sequence is TGTGCCAGCAGTTACTCGGGGAATGAGCAGTTCTTC.

This clone was detected a few times. The gene calls are TRBV28 and TRBJ1-2; D gene unclear. V was cut by 7 bases and J by 5 bases, with 20 bases left in between. Per germline, CDR1 MDHEN and CDR2 SYDVKM. The CDR3 is 15 amino acids. CDR3 sequence: CASTRGSQALYGYTF. Written as DNA, the CDR3 is TGTGCCAGCACTCGAGGGTCCCAAGCCCTTTATGGCTACACCTTC.

The chain couples TRBV18 to TRBJ1-5; D may be TRBD1 (5 bases). This CDR3 region has 14 residues. Germline CDR1 and CDR2: KGHSH and LQKENI. Trimming removed 4 bases at V and 4 bases at J, with 11 bases between. The CDR3 here is CASSRGDLNQPQHF. Here the CDR3 DNA reads TGTGCCAGCTCACGAGGGGACCTTAATCAGCCCCAGCATTTT.

This clone was counted only a few times. This chain connects TRBV2 to TRBJ1-4; D remains unclear. The CDR3 is 15 amino acids. The V end lost 6 bases, the J end lost 4 bases, and 15 bases lay between the germline ends. Germline CDR1 is SNHLY and CDR2 is FYNNEI. CDR3: CASRGRVQDNEKLFF. In nucleotides, the CDR3 is TGTGCCAGCAGAGGGAGGGTCCAGGATAATGAAAAACTGTTTTTT.

The rearrangement links TRBV6-5 to TRBJ2-6; possibly TRBD2 for D (5 bases). The germline V gene has CDR1 MNHEY and CDR2 SVGAGI. The V end lost 5 bases, the J end lost 0 bases, and 8 bases lay between the germline ends. The CDR3 contains 15 residues. Here the CDR3 reads CASSTRSSGANVLTF. CDR3 DNA: TGTGCCAGCAGTACTAGGAGCTCTGGGGCCAACGTCCTGACTTTC.